The 10 T cell receptor beta chains listed next were all sequenced from one sample in a study of T cells in localized non-small cell lung cancer (dated by TCRdb to 2019 to 2021). The method behind the library was the immunoSEQ multiplex PCR assay. TCRdb provides this immuneACCESS table in a form limited to in-frame rearrangements. Some clones are lacking; in checked studies, under half of them reflect an unresolved V gene, and why the rest are absent is not known. The sample table lists 23,000 or so clones, about 87% of them with a count of one. 9.4% of the sample is in the top ten clones. Source: peripheral blood mononuclear cells, taken before any cancer treatment. The receptors shown here come from a woman aged 35 to 70 with stage III lung adenocarcinoma.

This chain uses TRBV5-4 with TRBJ1-1, with D hard to call. Trimming removed 4 bases at V and 3 bases at J, with 13 bases between. The germline CDR1 and CDR2 sequences are SGHNT and YYREEE (reference sequence). CDR3 length: 14 residues. CDR3 in DNA: TGTGCCAGCAGCCGGGAGGGATGGGACACTGAAGCTTTCTTT. Its translation: CASSREGWDTEAFF.

The chain recombines TRBV28 with TRBJ1-5; 7 positions agree with TRBD1. This CDR3 comprises 16 residues. The germline V gene encodes CDR1 MDHEN and CDR2 SYDVKM. V was clipped by 3 bases and J by 6 bases; unmatched bases: 11. CDR3 DNA sequence: TGTGCCAGCAGTTTGCCGGGTTACAGGGGCGGTCAGCCCCAGCATTTT. Residues: CASSLPGYRGGQPQHF.

The chain employs TRBV19 and TRBJ2-1, with a weak D call TRBD2 (6 bases). The CDR3 is made up of 17 amino acids. CDR1 is LNHDA and CDR2 is SQIVND in the germline V gene (reference sequence). V was cut by 6 bases and J by 0 bases, with 18 bases left in between. The CDR3 sequence is CASRSLLAPSSYNEQFF. CDR3 coding DNA: TGTGCCAGTAGGAGCCTTCTAGCGCCTAGCTCCTACAATGAGCAGTTCTTC.

This rearrangement joins TRBV4-1 to TRBJ1-5; D is perhaps TRBD1 (5 bases). V gave up 0 bases and J gave up 6 bases, with 9 bases separating them. The CDR3 spans 14 residues. The germline V gene encodes CDR1 MGHRA and CDR2 YSYEKL. This CDR3 is CASSQDRAPQPQHF. The CDR3 DNA sequence: TGCGCCAGCAGCCAAGACAGGGCCCCTCAGCCCCAGCATTTT.

This clone was seen just once. The chain carries TRBV7-8 and TRBJ2-2; 8 nucleotides agree with TRBD2. CDR1 SGHVS and CDR2 FQNEAQ come from the germline V gene. The length of the CDR3 is 16 residues. Germline trimming cut 5 bases from V and 1 base from J; bases unmatched to any gene: 6. DNA for the CDR3: TGTGCCAGCAGCCCCAGGACTAGCTTGAACACCGGGGAGCTGTTTTTT. Translation: CASSPRTSLNTGELFF. Together with reference TRBV7-8 and TRBJ2-2, the CDR3 gives the full variable domain: GAGVSQSPRYKVAKRGQDVALRCDPISGHVSLFWYQQALGQGPEFLTYFQNEAQLDKSGLPSDRFFAERPEGSVSTLKIQRTQQEDSAVYLCASSPRTSLNTGELFFGEGSRLTVL.

The CDR3 DNA sequence: TGTGCCAGCAGTCCCGCCGGGACAGCGAATTCACCCCTCCACTTT. This codes for CASSPAGTANSPLHF. This chain links TRBV7-2 with TRBJ1-6; 7 bases are shared with TRBD1. Germline CDR1 SGHTA, CDR2 FQGNSA. V trimming: 6 bases; J trimming: 7 bases; junction bases outside the gene matches: 9. This CDR3 spans 15 amino acids.

The V gene is TRBV19, the J gene TRBJ1-1; D not resolved. This CDR3 contains 15 residues. The V end lost 0 bases, the J end lost 4 bases, and 12 bases lay between the germline ends. Germline loops: CDR1 LNHDA, CDR2 SQIVND (reference sequence). This chain's CDR3 is CASSIDGKGSTEAFF. The CDR3 DNA follows: TGTGCCAGTAGTATAGATGGGAAAGGATCCACTGAAGCTTTCTTT.

The chain carries TRBV7-9 and TRBJ2-2; either TRBD1 or TRBD2 may supply D (5 bases each). Trimming took off 7 bases at V and 4 bases at J, with 16 bases between the two ends. This CDR3 contains 15 residues. The germline V gene encodes CDR1 SEHNR and CDR2 FQNEAQ (reference sequence). CDR3 sequence: CASNFLKRGTGELFF. CDR3 DNA: TGTGCCAGCAATTTCCTGAAGAGGGGCACCGGGGAGCTGTTTTTT.

This clone was seen more than once but under ten times. The chain is built from TRBV29-1 and TRBJ2-3; 10 nucleotides align to TRBD1. The CDR3 totals 14 residues. CDR1 and CDR2 (germline): SQVTM, ANQGSEA. Germline trimming cut 7 bases from V and 3 bases from J; bases unmatched to any gene: 7. In DNA, the CDR3 is TGCAGCGCCAGAGGGACAGGGGTGACAGATACGCAGTATTTT. Protein product: CSARGTGVTDTQYF.

The J gene is TRBJ2-7, the V gene TRBV18; D is uncertain. Trimming pared 2 bases from V and 6 bases from J, leaving 14 bases between. Germline assignment: CDR1 KGHSH and CDR2 LQKENI. The CDR3 contains 14 residues. The CDR3 coding sequence is TGTGCCAGCTCACCATCAACTAACCTGGGCGAGCAGTACTTC. Translation: CASSPSTNLGEQYF.